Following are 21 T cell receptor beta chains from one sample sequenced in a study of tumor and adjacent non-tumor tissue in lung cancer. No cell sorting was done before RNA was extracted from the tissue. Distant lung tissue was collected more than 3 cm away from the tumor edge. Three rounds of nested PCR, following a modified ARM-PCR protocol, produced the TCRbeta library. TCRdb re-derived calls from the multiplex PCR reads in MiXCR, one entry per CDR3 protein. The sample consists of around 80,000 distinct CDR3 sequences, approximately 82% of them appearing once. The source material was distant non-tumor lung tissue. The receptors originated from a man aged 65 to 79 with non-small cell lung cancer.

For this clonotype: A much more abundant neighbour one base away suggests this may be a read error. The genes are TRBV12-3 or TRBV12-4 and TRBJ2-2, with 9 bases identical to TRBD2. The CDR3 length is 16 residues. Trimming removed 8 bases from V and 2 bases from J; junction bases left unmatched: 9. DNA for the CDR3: TGTGCCAGCGGAGTTAGCGGGGGCACAAACACCGGGGAGCTGTTTTTT. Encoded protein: CASGVSGGTNTGELFF.

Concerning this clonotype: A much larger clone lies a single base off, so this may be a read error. The CDR3 is CASSPRRELETQYF. The DNA of the CDR3 is TGTGCCAGCAGCCCCCGGCGGGAGCTCGAGACCCAGTACTTC. V gene TRBV5-5 combines with J gene TRBJ2-5, with 7 bases identical to TRBD2. The CDR3 length is 14 residues. Germline-derived CDR1 and CDR2 are SGHKS and YYEKEE (reference sequence). Unmatched junction bases numbered 8, after V lost 4 bases and J lost 5 bases.

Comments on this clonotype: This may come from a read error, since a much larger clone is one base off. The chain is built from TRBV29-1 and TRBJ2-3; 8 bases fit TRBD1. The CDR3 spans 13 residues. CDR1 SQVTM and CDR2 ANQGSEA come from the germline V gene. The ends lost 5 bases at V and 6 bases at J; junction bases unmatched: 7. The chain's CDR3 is CSVLRQGADTQYF. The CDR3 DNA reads TGCAGCGTTCTCCGTCAGGGGGCGGATACGCAGTATTTT.

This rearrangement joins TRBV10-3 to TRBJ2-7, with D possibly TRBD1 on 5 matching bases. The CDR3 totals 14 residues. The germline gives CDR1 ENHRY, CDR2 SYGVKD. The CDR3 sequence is CVVNGAGNPYEQYF. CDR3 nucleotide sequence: TGTGTCGTCAATGGTGCAGGGAACCCCTACGAGCAGTACTTC.

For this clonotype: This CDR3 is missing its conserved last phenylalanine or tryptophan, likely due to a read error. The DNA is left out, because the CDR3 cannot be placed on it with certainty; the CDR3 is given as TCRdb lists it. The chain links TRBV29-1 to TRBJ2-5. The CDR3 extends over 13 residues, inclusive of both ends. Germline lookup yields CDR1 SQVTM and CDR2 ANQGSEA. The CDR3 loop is CSVAASFQETQYS.

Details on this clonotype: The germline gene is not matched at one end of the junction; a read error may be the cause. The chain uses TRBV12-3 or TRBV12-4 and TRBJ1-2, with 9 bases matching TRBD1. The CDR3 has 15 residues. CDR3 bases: TGTGCCAGCAGTGCACGGGACAGGGATAGCTATGGCTGCACCTTC. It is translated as CASSARDRDSYGCTF.

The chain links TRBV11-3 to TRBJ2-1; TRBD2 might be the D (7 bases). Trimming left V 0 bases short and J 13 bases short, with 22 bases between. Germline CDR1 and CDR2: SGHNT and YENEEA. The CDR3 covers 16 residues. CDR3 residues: CASSLDSTGGKGDQFF. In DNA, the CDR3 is TGTGCCAGCAGCTTAGATTCCACGGGGGGCAAGGGTGATCAGTTCTTC.

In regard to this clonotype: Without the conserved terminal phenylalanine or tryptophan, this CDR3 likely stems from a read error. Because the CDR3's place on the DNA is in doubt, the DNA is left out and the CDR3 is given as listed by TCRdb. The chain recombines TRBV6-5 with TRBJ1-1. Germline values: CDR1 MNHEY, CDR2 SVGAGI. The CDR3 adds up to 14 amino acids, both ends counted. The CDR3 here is CASSSVGLNTEAFL.

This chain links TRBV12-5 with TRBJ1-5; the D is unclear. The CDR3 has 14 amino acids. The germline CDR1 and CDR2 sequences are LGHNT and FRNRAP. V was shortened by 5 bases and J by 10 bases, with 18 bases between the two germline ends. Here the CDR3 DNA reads TGTGCTAGTGGTCGTACCGCTGGCAGTCATCCCCAGCATTTT. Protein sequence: CASGRTAGSHPQHF.

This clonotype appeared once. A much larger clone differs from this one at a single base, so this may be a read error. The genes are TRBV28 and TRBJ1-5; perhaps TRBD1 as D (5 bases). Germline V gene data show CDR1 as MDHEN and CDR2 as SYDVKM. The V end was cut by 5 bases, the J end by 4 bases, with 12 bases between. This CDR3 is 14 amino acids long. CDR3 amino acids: CASSVTVENQPQHF. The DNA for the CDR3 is TGTGCCAGCAGTGTGACAGTGGAGAATCAGCCCCAGCATTTT.

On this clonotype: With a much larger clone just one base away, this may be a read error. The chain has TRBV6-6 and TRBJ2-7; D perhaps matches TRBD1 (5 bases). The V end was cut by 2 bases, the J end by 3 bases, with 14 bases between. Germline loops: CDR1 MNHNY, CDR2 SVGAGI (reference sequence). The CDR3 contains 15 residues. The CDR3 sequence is CASSYRQGGFYEQYF. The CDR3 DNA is TGTGCCAGCAGTTACAGGCAGGGTGGGTTCTACGAGCAGTACTTC.

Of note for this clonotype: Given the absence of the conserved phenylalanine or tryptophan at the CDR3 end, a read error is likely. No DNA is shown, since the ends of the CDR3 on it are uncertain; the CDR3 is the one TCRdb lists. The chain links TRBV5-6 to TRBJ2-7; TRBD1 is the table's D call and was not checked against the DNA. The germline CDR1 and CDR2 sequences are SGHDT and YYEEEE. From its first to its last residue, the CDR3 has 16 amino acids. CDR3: CASNSVVRDRTYEHYI.

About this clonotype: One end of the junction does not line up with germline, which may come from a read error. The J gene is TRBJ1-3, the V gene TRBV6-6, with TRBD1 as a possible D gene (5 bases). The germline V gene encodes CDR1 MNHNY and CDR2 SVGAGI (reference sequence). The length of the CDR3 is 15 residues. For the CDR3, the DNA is TGTGCCAGCAGTGCCGGACATCTCTCCAGAAACACCATATATTTC. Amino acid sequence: CASSAGHLSRNTIYF.

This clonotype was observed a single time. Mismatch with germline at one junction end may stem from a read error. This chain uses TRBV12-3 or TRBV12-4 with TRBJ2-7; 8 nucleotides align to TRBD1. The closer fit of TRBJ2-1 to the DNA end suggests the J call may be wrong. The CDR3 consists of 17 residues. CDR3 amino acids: CANSLSIWGHRGSEQFF. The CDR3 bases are TGTGCCAACAGTTTATCTATATGGGGACACAGGGGGAGTGAGCAGTTCTTC.

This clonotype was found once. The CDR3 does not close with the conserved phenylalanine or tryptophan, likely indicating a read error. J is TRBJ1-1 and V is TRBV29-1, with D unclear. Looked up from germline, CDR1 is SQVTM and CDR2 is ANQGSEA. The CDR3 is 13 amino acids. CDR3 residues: CGVGGEGYTKAFV. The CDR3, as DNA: TGCGGCGTTGGCGGGGAAGGGTACACTAAAGCTTTCGTT.

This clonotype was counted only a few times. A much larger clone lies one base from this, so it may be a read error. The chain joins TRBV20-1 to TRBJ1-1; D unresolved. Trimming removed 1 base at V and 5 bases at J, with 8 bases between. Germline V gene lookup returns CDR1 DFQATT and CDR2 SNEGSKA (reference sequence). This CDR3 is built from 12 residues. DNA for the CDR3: TGCAGTGCTAGAGTGATGGTTACTGAAGCTTTCTTT. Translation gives CSARVMVTEAFF.

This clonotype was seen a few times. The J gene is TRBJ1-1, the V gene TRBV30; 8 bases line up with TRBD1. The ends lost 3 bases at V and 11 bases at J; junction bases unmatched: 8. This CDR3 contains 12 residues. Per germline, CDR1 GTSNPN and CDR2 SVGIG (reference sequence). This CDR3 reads CAWSPGQGGAFF. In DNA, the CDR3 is TGTGCCTGGAGCCCTGGACAGGGTGGGGCTTTCTTT. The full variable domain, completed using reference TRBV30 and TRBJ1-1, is SQTIHQWPATLVQPVGSPLSLECTVEGTSNPNLYWYRQAAGRGLQLLFYSVGIGQISSEVPQNLSASRPQDRQFILSSKKLLLSDSGFYLCAWSPGQGGAFFGQGTRLTVV.

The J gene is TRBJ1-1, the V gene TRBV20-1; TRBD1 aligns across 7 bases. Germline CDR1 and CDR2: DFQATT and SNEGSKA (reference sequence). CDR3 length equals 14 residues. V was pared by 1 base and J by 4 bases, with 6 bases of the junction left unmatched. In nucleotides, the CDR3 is TGCAGTGCTAGAGGTGACAGGGAAGGCACTGAAGCTTTCTTT. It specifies CSARGDREGTEAFF.

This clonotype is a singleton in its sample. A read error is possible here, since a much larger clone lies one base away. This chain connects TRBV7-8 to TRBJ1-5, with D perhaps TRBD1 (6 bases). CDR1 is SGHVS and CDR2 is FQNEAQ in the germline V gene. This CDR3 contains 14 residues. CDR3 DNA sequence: TGTGCCAGCGGCTTAGTAGGGGGTAATCAGCCCCAGCATTTT. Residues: CASGLVGGNQPQHF.

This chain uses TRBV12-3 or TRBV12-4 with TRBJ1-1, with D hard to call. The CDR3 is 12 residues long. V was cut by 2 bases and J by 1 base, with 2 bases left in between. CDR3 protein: CASSLKNTEAFF. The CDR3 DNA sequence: TGTGCCAGCAGTTTAAAGAACACTGAAGCTTTCTTT.

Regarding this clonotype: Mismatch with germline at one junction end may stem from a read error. The CDR3 DNA reads as TGTGCTAGCACATTGAGGGGTACTGAAGCTGTCTTT. Translating it yields CASTLRGTEAVF. The J gene is TRBJ1-1, the V gene TRBV11-2, with D perhaps TRBD1 (5 bases). In germline, CDR1 is SGHAT, CDR2 FQNNGV. CDR3 size: 12 residues. Complete variable domain (other parts from reference TRBV11-2 and TRBJ1-1): EAGVAQSPRYKIIEKRQSVAFWCNPISGHATLYWYQQILGQGPKLLIQFQNNGVVDDSQLPKDRFSAERLKGVDSTLKIQPAKLEDSAVYLCASTLRGTEAVFGQGTRLTVV.